This T cell receptor (beta chain) was sequenced during a study of blood T cell repertoires in COVID-19 (TCRdb year 2020). Background on the whole study: Samples from collaborators originated in the United States, Italy and Spain and spanned both the acute and convalescent phases of COVID-19. The material from the prospective study consisted of cDNA or gDNA derived from T cells, B-cell-depleted T cells, or PBMCs. The dataset comprised deeply sampled blood TCRbeta repertoires from subjects exposed to, actively infected with, or recovered from COVID-19. The sample metadata nearly always contained a de-identified subject ID, COVID-19 status, age in years and sex. Where available, HLA class I and class II types were obtained from metadata supplied by the sample provider rather than from assay-based typing. The repertoires were made available in a free public database intended to serve as a resource for research on the immune response to SARS-CoV-2. The samples were drawn from two sources: the first 160 participants of the ongoing ImmuneRACE study, and fewer than 1,500 subjects contributed by 6 global collaborators.

TCRbeta CDR3 regions were amplified from genomic DNA using the immunoSEQ Assay, a bias-controlled multiplex PCR. The original pipeline was this. The number of nucleated cells in each sample was estimated from the amplification of reference gene primers within the assay. To quantify the absolute abundance of each unique TCRbeta CDR3 rearrangement, sequence reads were collapsed and filtered. For each sample, productive Simpson clonality was calculated by taking the square root of Simpson's diversity index across productive rearrangements. The immuneACCESS repertoire file appears here via TCRdb, limited to in-frame rearrangements. These files lack a portion of the clones; in checked studies, under half of the deficit traces to unresolved V genes, and the cause of the others is not known. D and trimming were read from the DNA, whereas the V and J calls and clone size are those reported in that table. In all, the sample holds about 260,000 clones, and around 90% of those were seen once. The ten largest clones take up 2.5% to 3.5% of the sample.

What the authors observed across the whole study: How much clinical and demographic metadata was included differed by source and by participant, and the metadata was provided uncurated.

Participants in the prospective study were enrolled through a virtual design, were aged roughly 18 to 100 years, and lived in roughly 25 United States geographic areas. Cohort assignment in the prospective study relied on participant-reported clinical history from a screening survey and a study questionnaire. A participant counted as exposed if, within 2 weeks of entering the study, that participant had been in contact with someone who had a PCR-confirmed or clinician-diagnosed COVID-19 case. In the prospective study, whole blood, serum and a nasopharyngeal or oropharyngeal swab were collected from each participant by mobile phlebotomists. Participants in the prospective study had the option to provide additional blood draws and questionnaires over an approximately 2-month period. Blood samples from the prospective study were shipped frozen or at room temperature prior to DNA extraction. As concerns this clone: The specificity of this receptor is unknown. No much larger clone is present one base from it, and per-base qualities are unavailable.

What was sequenced was PBMCs or T cells enriched from blood (not recorded which). This sequence originates from a woman between 40 and 55 years old who had been exposed to COVID-19.

The CDR3: CASTWASAGNEQFF. The DNA sequence reads TGTGCCAGCACTTGGGCTAGCGCGGGTAATGAGCAGTTCTTC. The rearranged segments are TRBV18 and TRBJ2-1, and possibly TRBD2, on 6 matching bases. The CDR3 covers 14 residues, taking in both the cysteine and the phenylalanine. Only the CDR3 portion is preserved as DNA: 42 bases, with reading frame beginning at the first base. CDR1 KGHSH and CDR2 LQKENI are derived from the germline V gene. At the junction V is shortened by 8 bases and J by 7 bases, with 18 bases in between.